The TCR beta chain under discussion was sequenced for a study of vaccination effects on CD4 cells after COVID-19. Whole-study findings and limits: Researchers reported few convalescent patients and no early post-infection timepoints in the study.

The CDR3 is 13 amino acids. The ends were cut back, 4 bases at V and 8 bases at J, with 15 bases in the middle. Germline V gene lookup returns CDR1 SGHRS and CDR2 YFSETQ. This clone was found a few times. Its specificity is unknown. Clones were sequenced by immunoSEQ multiplex PCR, and TCRdb holds only the in-frame ones, with some missing. The sample includes approximately 38,000 clones, about 67% of them seen just once. Subsequent to a culture period of under twelve days, CD4+ T cells were isolated. Each participant received a vaccine that was either BNT162b2 or mRNA-1273, given as two doses. This specimen consisted of CD4+ T cells from PBMCs cultured without peptide, obtained after COVID-19 vaccination. This TCR derives from a human donor who received a COVID-19 vaccine. This rearrangement joins TRBV5-1 to TRBJ1-1, with D maybe TRBD1 (6 bases). The CDR3 sequence: CASSPNPDREAFF. The CDR3 coding sequence is TGCGCCAGCAGCCCCAACCCTGACAGGGAAGCTTTCTTT.